The 27 T cell receptor beta chains below were found in one sample sequenced in a study of shared clonotypes between healthy human individuals. Clones were sequenced by immunoSEQ multiplex PCR, and TCRdb holds only the in-frame ones, with some missing. Of 800,000 to 1,200,000 clones in the sample, more than 75% were seen once. The specimen was memory CD4+ T cells from PBMCs. Indicated subset: CD45RA-negative fraction. These receptors came from a man aged 18 to 29 in good health. Some clones in this sample may be carry-over from other donors' samples.

The chain links TRBV7-3 to TRBJ2-1; 7 nucleotides line up with TRBD2. The V gene's germline CDR1 is SGHTA and CDR2 FQGTGA. The V gene end was trimmed by 5 bases and the J gene end by 0 bases; junction bases not matched to a gene: 7. The CDR3 is 16 residues long. The CDR3 nucleotides read TGTGCCAGCAGCGTGGGAGGGCCACGCTCCTACAATGAGCAGTTCTTC. It codes for CASSVGGPRSYNEQFF.

This sequence joins TRBV5-1 and TRBJ2-3; D is unclear. V was shortened by 1 base and J by 0 bases, with 9 bases between the two germline ends. Germline V lookup: CDR1 SGHRS, CDR2 YFSETQ. This CDR3 contains 15 residues. The CDR3 protein is CASSLLDASTDTQYF. Written as DNA, the CDR3 is TGCGCCAGCAGCTTGCTCGATGCTAGCACAGATACGCAGTATTTT.

The V call is TRBV7-3, the J call TRBJ2-3, with D possibly TRBD2 on 6 matching bases. CDR3 size: 15 residues. V was cut by 0 bases and J by 3 bases, with 10 bases left in between. From germline, CDR1 is SGHTA and CDR2 FQGTGA. The CDR3 here is CASSLTGSGTDTQYF. As DNA, the CDR3 is TGTGCCAGCAGCTTAACCGGGAGCGGGACAGATACGCAGTATTTT.

The chain employs TRBV6-6 and TRBJ2-1; no clear D. The V end lost 6 bases, the J end lost 5 bases, and 11 bases lay between the germline ends. The CDR3 is made up of 13 amino acids. The germline CDR1 and CDR2 sequences are MNHNY and SVGAGI (reference sequence). Written as DNA, the CDR3 is TGTGCCAGCAGCTTGGACCTGAACAATGAGCAGTTCTTC. It encodes CASSLDLNNEQFF.

This clone was seen once. The chain employs TRBV7-8 and TRBJ1-5; 8 bases line up with TRBD1. The CDR3 extends over 16 amino acids. Germline lookup yields CDR1 SGHVS and CDR2 FQNEAQ. Losses at the gene ends were 1 base for V and 7 bases for J; bases not matched to a gene: 9. The CDR3 here is CASSLGGRGRGQPQHF. In DNA form, the CDR3 reads TGTGCCAGCAGCTTAGGCGGCAGGGGGCGGGGGCAGCCCCAGCATTTT.

In this sample, this clone turned up a few times. The chain joins TRBV9 to TRBJ2-2; TRBD2 matches 7 bases. V trimming: 4 bases; J trimming: 2 bases; junction bases outside the gene matches: 5. Looked up from germline, CDR1 is SGDLS and CDR2 is YYNGEE. The CDR3 runs 15 residues. The CDR3 bases are TGTGCCAGCAGCTTCAGCGGGACTAACACCGGGGAGCTGTTTTTT. It yields the protein CASSFSGTNTGELFF.

The chain combines TRBV5-4 with TRBJ2-3; 9 bases line up with TRBD2. This CDR3 is 15 amino acids long. J was trimmed by 2 bases and V by 2 bases; bases with no gene match: 3. From germline, CDR1 is SGHNT and CDR2 YYREEE (reference sequence). The CDR3 DNA reads TGTGCCAGCAGCTTCGGACTAGCGAACACAGATACGCAGTATTTT. Its translation: CASSFGLANTDTQYF.

This clone came up once. The chain links TRBV5-1 to TRBJ2-3, with 8 positions matching TRBD2. Germline CDR1 reads SGHRS; CDR2 reads YFSETQ. The CDR3 has 15 amino acids. Trimming at V came to 1 base and at J to 4 bases, leaving 5 bases not matched to a gene. CDR3 protein: CASSLPSGGADTQYF. CDR3 DNA: TGCGCCAGCAGCTTGCCCTCCGGGGGGGCAGATACGCAGTATTTT.

In the case of this clone: The sample contains more than one DNA sequence encoding this CDR3. This chain joins TRBV5-1 and TRBJ2-3; D ambiguous. The CDR3 contains 12 residues. The germline CDR1 and CDR2 sequences are SGHRS and YFSETQ. Between the trimmed V and J ends, which lost 0 bases and 6 bases, there was a span of 5 bases. The CDR3 nucleotides are TGCGCCAGCAGCTTGGATACCGATACGCAGTATTTT. Encoded protein: CASSLDTDTQYF.

The genes are TRBV5-1 and TRBJ2-5, with D tentatively TRBD2 (5 bases). Germline V gene data show CDR1 as SGHRS and CDR2 as YFSETQ. The germline V and J ends were trimmed by 1 base and 4 bases, with 17 bases remaining between them. The CDR3 is made up of 16 amino acids. The CDR3 bases are TGCGCCAGCAGCTTGAGGGAGTCCGGTACGGGAGAGACCCAGTACTTC. Translation: CASSLRESGTGETQYF. The whole variable domain, remainder taken from reference TRBV5-1 and TRBJ2-5, is KAGVTQTPRYLIKTRGQQVTLSCSPISGHRSVSWYQQTPGQGLQFLFEYFSETQRNKGNFPGRFSGRQFSNSRSEMNVSTLELGDSALYLCASSLRESGTGETQYFGPGTRLLVL.

A word on this clone: One junction end does not reproduce the germline sequence, and a read error may be involved. The chain is built from TRBV7-8 and TRBJ2-2, with 10 positions matching TRBD2. Per the germline V gene, CDR1 is SGHVS and CDR2 is FQNEAQ. This CDR3 contains 16 residues. CDR3 DNA: TGCGCCAGCAGCTTAGCGGGAGGTTTAAACACCGGGGAGCTGTTTTTT. Residues: CASSLAGGLNTGELFF.

This sequence joins TRBV9 and TRBJ1-1; TRBD1 matches at 9 bases. V shed 2 bases and J 5 bases; nucleotides not matched to a gene: 10. The germline CDR1 and CDR2 sequences are SGDLS and YYNGEE. CDR3 size: 16 residues. The CDR3 is CASSVDAGTGKTEAFF. The DNA of the CDR3 is TGTGCCAGCAGCGTTGACGCCGGGACAGGGAAGACTGAAGCTTTCTTT.

J is TRBJ2-5 and V is TRBV7-7; 9 bases map to TRBD2. This CDR3 has 16 residues. The V gene's germline CDR1 is SSHAT and CDR2 FNYEAQ (reference sequence). V gave up 3 bases and J gave up 3 bases; unmatched junction bases: 8. The DNA for the CDR3 is TGTGCCAGCAGCTTTGGACTAGCGCTGGGGGAAGAGACCCAGTACTTC. This sequence encodes CASSFGLALGEETQYF.

The genes are TRBV5-4 and TRBJ2-1; 9 bases match TRBD2. CDR1 is SGHNT, CDR2 YYREEE, per germline (reference sequence). The CDR3 has 15 amino acids. With V trimmed by 7 bases and J by 1 base, 6 bases remained unmatched. The DNA of the CDR3 is TGTGCCAGCGGATCTAGCGGGGCTTCCTACAATGAGCAGTTCTTC. Translating gives CASGSSGASYNEQFF.

The chain links TRBV15 to TRBJ2-7; a weak D match, TRBD2 (6 bases). The CDR3 has 11 residues. The V end was cut by 9 bases, the J end by 5 bases, with 11 bases between. CDR1 LNHNV and CDR2 YYDKDF come from the germline V gene (reference sequence). DNA for the CDR3: TGTGCCACGGCTAGCGCCGACGAGCAGTACTTC. Amino acid sequence: CATASADEQYF.

The CDR3 bases are TGTGCCAGCAGCTTAGCGGCGGGGCTAGCGGGAGCAACCGAGCAGTACTTC. Its translation: CASSLAAGLAGATEQYF. The chain has TRBV7-3 and TRBJ2-7; 10 nucleotides line up with TRBD2. This CDR3 has 17 amino acids. Germline CDR1 and CDR2: SGHTA and FQGTGA. V trimming: 2 bases; J trimming: 6 bases; junction bases outside the gene matches: 13.

The V and J genes are TRBV30 and TRBJ2-7, with a tentative D call TRBD2 (6 bases). This CDR3 has 14 amino acids. CDR1 and CDR2 from the germline V gene are GTSNPN and SVGIG (reference sequence). Trimming left V 3 bases short and J 7 bases short, with 19 bases between. The CDR3 nucleotides read TGTGCCTGGAGCGCTGGGCTAGCGTCGGGGGAGCAGTACTTC. Translation gives CAWSAGLASGEQYF.

This rearrangement joins TRBV5-1 to TRBJ2-1; the D gene is possibly TRBD2 (5 bases). This CDR3 has 14 residues. The germline gives CDR1 SGHRS, CDR2 YFSETQ. The V end lost 0 bases, the J end lost 8 bases, and 12 bases lay between the germline ends. The CDR3 DNA reads TGCGCCAGCAGCTTGGGAGCGGCAAGTGATGAGCAGTTCTTC. Amino acid sequence: CASSLGAASDEQFF.

As concerns this clone: This sample includes further DNA sequences coding for the same CDR3. CDR3 sequence (DNA): TGTGCCAGCAGCCTGGGACGGGGAAACTATGGCTACACCTTC. It is translated as CASSLGRGNYGYTF. The genes are TRBV28 and TRBJ1-2; D perhaps matches TRBD1 (5 bases). The V end lost 6 bases, the J end lost 2 bases, and 13 bases lay between the germline ends. This CDR3 is built from 14 residues. Looked up from germline, CDR1 is MDHEN and CDR2 is SYDVKM.

The rearrangement joins TRBV28 to TRBJ2-1; the D gene is possibly TRBD1 (5 bases). Germline CDR1 is MDHEN and CDR2 is SYDVKM. The V and J ends lost 10 bases and 5 bases respectively, with 18 bases between them. The CDR3 spans 14 residues. The CDR3 nucleotides are TGTGCCATACGGCGTAGGGGCAGGGACAATGAGCAGTTCTTC. As protein: CAIRRRGRDNEQFF.

This sequence joins TRBV5-1 and TRBJ2-7; TRBD1 matches 8 bases. There are 15 residues in the CDR3. The V and J ends lost 5 bases and 0 bases, in that order; junction bases with no gene match: 7. CDR1 and CDR2 (germline): SGHRS, YFSETQ. The chain's CDR3 is CASRVDRASSYEQYF. The CDR3 DNA sequence: TGCGCCAGCAGAGTGGACAGGGCCAGCTCCTACGAGCAGTACTTC. The full variable domain, its missing parts supplied by reference TRBV5-1 and TRBJ2-7, is KAGVTQTPRYLIKTRGQQVTLSCSPISGHRSVSWYQQTPGQGLQFLFEYFSETQRNKGNFPGRFSGRQFSNSRSEMNVSTLELGDSALYLCASRVDRASSYEQYFGPGTRLTVT.

A few counts support this clone. The chain joins TRBV7-2 to TRBJ2-2, with D unclear. This CDR3 comprises 12 residues. Germline V gives CDR1 SGHTA, CDR2 FQGNSA. The V end lost 6 bases, the J end lost 8 bases, and 10 bases lay between the germline ends. The CDR3 is CASRPLAGELFF. In DNA, the CDR3 is TGTGCCAGCAGACCTCTCGCGGGGGAGCTGTTTTTT. The variable domain in full, completed from reference TRBV7-2 and TRBJ2-2, reads GAGVSQSPSNKVTEKGKDVELRCDPISGHTALYWYRQSLGQGLEFLIYFQGNSAPDKSGLPSDRFSAERTGGSVSTLTIQRTQQEDSAVYLCASRPLAGELFFGEGSRLTVL.

J is TRBJ1-2 and V is TRBV5-5; 8 nucleotides match TRBD1. This CDR3 has 15 amino acids. In germline, CDR1 is SGHKS, CDR2 YYEKEE (reference sequence). V shed 4 bases and J 4 bases; nucleotides not matched to a gene: 9. In nucleotides, the CDR3 is TGTGCCAGCAGCACGACAGGGGACAATGGCTATGGCTACACCTTC. Its translation: CASSTTGDNGYGYTF.

The chain has TRBV5-1 and TRBJ2-2, with a weak D call TRBD1 (5 bases). Germline-derived CDR1 and CDR2 are SGHRS and YFSETQ. Trimming took 2 bases from V and 5 from J, leaving 10 bases between them. The CDR3 is 14 amino acids. The CDR3 region is CASSFGRATGELFF. The CDR3 coding sequence is TGCGCCAGCAGCTTTGGCAGGGCTACCGGGGAGCTGTTTTTT.

The rearrangement links TRBV11-2 to TRBJ2-1; TRBD1 or TRBD2 may be the D gene (7 bases each). Germline V gene data show CDR1 as SGHAT and CDR2 as FQNNGV. Trimming left V 5 bases short and J 4 bases short, with 21 bases between. The length of the CDR3 is 17 residues. The CDR3 here is CASSVRGGGRFYNEQFF. CDR3 nucleotides: TGTGCCAGCAGCGTTAGAGGGGGCGGGAGATTTTACAATGAGCAGTTCTTC. Full variable domain (missing parts from reference TRBV11-2 and TRBJ2-1): EAGVAQSPRYKIIEKRQSVAFWCNPISGHATLYWYQQILGQGPKLLIQFQNNGVVDDSQLPKDRFSAERLKGVDSTLKIQPAKLEDSAVYLCASSVRGGGRFYNEQFFGPGTRLTVL.

This chain uses TRBV19 with TRBJ2-7, with 8 positions matching TRBD2. The V and J ends lost 7 bases and 0 bases, in that order; junction bases with no gene match: 5. Germline V gene data show CDR1 as LNHDA and CDR2 as SQIVND (reference sequence). The CDR3 is 14 amino acids. The CDR3 nucleotides are TGTGCCAGTAAGGAGAGCGGGAGCTCCTACGAGCAGTACTTC. Residues: CASKESGSSYEQYF.

The rearrangement links TRBV4-1 to TRBJ2-1; 10 bases are shared with TRBD2. Germline V gene lookup returns CDR1 MGHRA and CDR2 YSYEKL. The CDR3 has 16 amino acids. The J segment lost 7 bases and the V segment lost 1 base, leaving 7 bases of the junction unmatched. The CDR3 region is CASSQVPSGSVNEQFF. The CDR3 nucleotides are TGCGCCAGCAGCCAAGTGCCTAGCGGGAGTGTGAATGAGCAGTTCTTC.